This TCR beta chain came from a study of T cells in Graves' hyperthyroidism and ophthalmopathy. Looked up from germline, CDR1 is SGDLS and CDR2 is YYNGEE. After removal of 4 bases from V and 4 bases from J, the junction contained 4 bases not matched to a gene. This CDR3 region has 14 residues. Findings and limits, study-wide: Most thyroid clonotypes that were expanded above 0.001 also turned up in blood.

This clonotype has a count of ten or more. Its antigen is unknown. The investigators amplified TCR beta CDR3 regions from RNA transcripts. HTBI primers were employed in a first-round RT-PCR of the TCR CDR3. TCRdb called the multiplex PCR reads again in MiXCR, with one record for every CDR3 protein. Among some 250,000 distinct CDR3 sequences listed, more than 14% were seen once. This receptor was obtained from a woman in her thirties or forties with Graves' hyperthyroidism that later progressed to Graves' ophthalmopathy. Sample: blood. The chain combines TRBV9 with TRBJ2-2, with 7 bases aligning to TRBD1. The CDR3 DNA reads as TGTGCCAGCAGCTCACAGGGGTCCACCGGGGAGCTGTTTTTT. This translates into CASSSQGSTGELFF. The variable domain in full, completed from reference TRBV9 and TRBJ2-2, reads DSGVTQTPKHLITATGQRVTLRCSPRSGDLSVYWYQQSLDQGLQFLIQYYNGEERAKGNILERFSAQQFPDLHSELNLSSLELGDSALYFCASSSQGSTGELFFGEGSRLTVL.